The 25 T cell receptor beta chains reported below all come from one sample, sequenced in a study of T cell responses to AZD1222 COVID-19 vaccine. TCRdb's copy holds only in-frame clones and misses some; the assay was immunoSEQ multiplex PCR. The sample records 200,000 or so clones, around 86% being singletons. This material consisted of peripheral blood, taken on day 0 of MenACWY control vaccination. The receptor source for this set is an adult in good health.

The V and J genes are TRBV2 and TRBJ2-7; 7 bases fit TRBD1. The CDR3 loop spans 15 amino acids. Germline trimming cut 2 bases from V and 2 bases from J; bases unmatched to any gene: 6. Germline V lookup: CDR1 SNHLY, CDR2 FYNNEI. The CDR3 reads CASSEYGTVTYEQYF. In nucleotides, the CDR3 is TGTGCCAGCAGTGAATACGGGACAGTAACCTACGAGCAGTACTTC.

V is TRBV9 and J is TRBJ2-4; D remains unclear. Looked up from germline, CDR1 is SGDLS and CDR2 is YYNGEE. CDR3 size: 15 residues. Trimming pared 4 bases from V and 0 bases from J, leaving 11 bases between. The CDR3 sequence: CASSPSRLAKNIQYF. The CDR3 nucleotides are TGTGCCAGCAGCCCATCCAGACTAGCCAAAAACATTCAGTACTTC.

The V gene is TRBV5-6, the J gene TRBJ1-2, with TRBD1 as a possible D gene (6 bases). This CDR3 comprises 14 residues. Germline V gene lookup returns CDR1 SGHDT and CDR2 YYEEEE. The V end lost 1 base, the J end lost 0 bases, and 7 bases lay between the germline ends. This CDR3 is CASSLTGPNYGYTF. CDR3 DNA sequence: TGTGCCAGCAGCTTGACAGGGCCTAACTATGGCTACACCTTC.

Of note for this clone: Other nucleotide sequences in the sample specify the same CDR3. The chain employs TRBV9 and TRBJ1-1; D is unresolved. V lost 0 bases to trimming and J lost 4 bases, with 4 bases between them. Germline CDR1 and CDR2: SGDLS and YYNGEE. The CDR3 consists of 12 residues. The CDR3 DNA follows: TGTGCCAGCAGCGTAGGGGGCACTGAAGCTTTCTTT. Its translation is CASSVGGTEAFF.

The chain carries TRBV27 and TRBJ2-7; TRBD2 agrees at 11 bases. The junction had 6 bases not matched to a gene; V was cut back by 7 bases and J by 4 bases. This CDR3 is built from 14 residues. Germline loops: CDR1 MNHEY, CDR2 SMNVEV (reference sequence). The DNA of the CDR3 is TGTGCCAGCACGTGGGCTAGCGGGGGGTACGAGCAGTACTTC. Translating gives CASTWASGGYEQYF.

The CDR3 loop is CASSVGAEDRLQETQYF. CDR3 DNA: TGTGCCAGCAGTGTGGGAGCCGAGGACAGGTTACAAGAGACCCAGTACTTC. The V and J genes are TRBV2 and TRBJ2-5, with 7 bases that match TRBD1. With 4 bases clipped from V and 2 bases from J, the junction kept 13 bases outside the gene matches. The CDR3 consists of 17 residues. The germline gives CDR1 SNHLY, CDR2 FYNNEI. Complete variable domain (other parts from reference TRBV2 and TRBJ2-5): EPEVTQTPSHQVTQMGQEVILRCVPISNHLYFYWYRQILGQKVEFLVSFYNNEISEKSEIFDDQFSVERPDGSNFTLKIRSTKLEDSAMYFCASSVGAEDRLQETQYFGPGTRLLVL.

As concerns this clone: The sample contains more than one DNA sequence encoding this CDR3. The chain links TRBV28 to TRBJ2-7; D possibly corresponds to TRBD2 (5 bases). Germline V gene lookup returns CDR1 MDHEN and CDR2 SYDVKM. There are 12 residues in the CDR3. V was trimmed by 8 bases and J by 1 base, leaving 9 bases between them. The CDR3 DNA is TGTGCCAGCGGAGGCGGGTCCTACGAGCAGTACTTC. Protein: CASGGGSYEQYF.

This chain uses TRBV19 with TRBJ1-2; 7 bases fit TRBD1. V shed 3 bases, J shed 6 bases, and the junction held 7 bases outside the gene matches. CDR1 and CDR2 from the germline V gene are LNHDA and SQIVND (reference sequence). This CDR3 spans 14 amino acids. CDR3 sequence: CASSMPDRIDGYTF. CDR3 sequence (DNA): TGTGCCAGTAGTATGCCGGACAGGATCGATGGCTACACCTTC. Full variable domain (rest looked up from reference TRBV19 and TRBJ1-2): DGGITQSPKYLFRKEGQNVTLSCEQNLNHDAMYWYRQDPGQGLRLIYYSQIVNDFQKGDIAEGYSVSREKKESFPLTVTSAQKNPTAFYLCASSMPDRIDGYTFGSGTRLTVV.

The J gene is TRBJ1-1, the V gene TRBV14; D gene uncertain. The CDR3 has 15 residues. Germline V gene lookup returns CDR1 SGHDN and CDR2 FVKESK. Trimming took 1 base from V and 0 from J, leaving 9 bases between them. DNA of the CDR3: TGTGCCAGCAGCCAAGTTTGGCCCATGAACACTGAAGCTTTCTTT. Translating it yields CASSQVWPMNTEAFF.

This chain joins TRBV19 and TRBJ2-6, with 7 bases identical to TRBD1. CDR3 length equals 17 residues. Unmatched junction bases numbered 7, after V lost 3 bases and J lost 2 bases. CDR1 LNHDA and CDR2 SQIVND come from the germline V gene (reference sequence). CDR3 sequence: CASSIGTVVAGANVLTF. Written as DNA, the CDR3 is TGTGCCAGTAGTATTGGGACAGTTGTGGCTGGGGCCAACGTCCTGACTTTC.

The chain links TRBV12-3 or TRBV12-4 to TRBJ2-7, with 7 nucleotides matching TRBD1. CDR3 length equals 13 residues. Trimming took 6 bases from V and 10 from J; bases not matched to a gene: 12. The CDR3 DNA reads as TGTGCCAGCAGCCTCCTTTCCCGGGACAGACAGTACTTC. This encodes CASSLLSRDRQYF.

The genes are TRBV19 and TRBJ1-4; 8 bases align to TRBD1. Per the germline V gene, CDR1 is LNHDA and CDR2 is SQIVND (reference sequence). V lost 8 bases to trimming and J lost 8 bases; unmatched junction nucleotides: 13. The CDR3 covers 15 residues. CDR3 sequence: CASSPTGAWEEKLFF. CDR3 bases: TGTGCCAGTTCCCCGACAGGGGCTTGGGAGGAAAAACTGTTTTTT.

The CDR3 DNA reads as TGTGCCAGCAGTTTTCCCGGGCAGGTACTCGAGCAGTACTTC. Amino acids: CASSFPGQVLEQYF. The V call is TRBV28, the J call TRBJ2-7; no firm D call. Deletions cut 3 bases from V and 6 bases from J, with 15 bases between. CDR1 is MDHEN, CDR2 SYDVKM, per germline. The CDR3 sequence is 14 residues long.

The V gene is TRBV5-1, the J gene TRBJ1-4; tentative D call: TRBD1 (5 bases). This CDR3 has 16 residues. In germline, CDR1 is SGHRS, CDR2 YFSETQ. Trimming removed 4 bases from V and 0 bases from J, with 13 bases in between. The CDR3: CASSVVQGATNEKLFF. In DNA, the CDR3 is TGCGCCAGCAGCGTTGTCCAGGGAGCAACTAATGAAAAACTGTTTTTT.

This clone was observed a single time. The chain employs TRBV6-1 and TRBJ2-7; 7 nucleotides line up with TRBD1. The V segment lost 2 bases and the J segment 4 bases; nucleotides outside the gene matches: 8. The CDR3 has 15 residues. Germline CDR1 reads MNHNS; CDR2 reads SASEGT. CDR3 region: CASSELADRLYEQYF. CDR3 DNA: TGTGCCAGCAGTGAACTTGCGGACAGGCTATACGAGCAGTACTTC.

CDR3 sequence reads: CASSMVPIRQNTEAFF. The CDR3 bases are TGTGCCAGCAGCATGGTCCCAATTAGACAGAACACTGAAGCTTTCTTT. This chain uses TRBV21-1 with TRBJ1-1; the tabulated D call, TRBD1, remains unverified against the DNA. TRBV21-1 is an annotated pseudogene. The CDR3 contains 16 residues.

The table lists this clone with a few counts. The chain combines TRBV3-1 (or the pseudogene TRBV3-2) with TRBJ1-4; 9 bases fit TRBD1. From germline, CDR1 is LGHDT and CDR2 YNNKEL (reference sequence). The junction had 7 bases not matched to a gene; V was cut back by 2 bases and J by 9 bases. CDR3 length: 15 residues. CDR3 sequence (DNA): TGTGCCAGCAGCCAATCCGGGACAGGGAACAAAAAACTGTTTTTT. This gives the protein CASSQSGTGNKKLFF.

This chain uses TRBV6-6 with TRBJ2-7, with D uncertain. V was shortened by 10 bases and J by 7 bases, with 17 bases between the two germline ends. The CDR3 sequence is 12 residues long. The germline V gene encodes CDR1 MNHNY and CDR2 SVGAGI (reference sequence). The CDR3 nucleotides are TGTGCCACCAGGACCCCCTCGGGTGAGCAGTACTTC. This codes for CATRTPSGEQYF.

This chain connects TRBV2 to TRBJ2-5; the D gene is possibly TRBD2 (6 bases). Trimming cost V 8 bases and J 2 bases, with 15 bases left between them. From germline, CDR1 is SNHLY and CDR2 FYNNEI. CDR3 length: 14 amino acids. The CDR3 bases are TGTGCCAGCTCCCCTGGGACTGCACAAGAGACCCAGTACTTC. It specifies CASSPGTAQETQYF.

Worth noting for this clone: The same CDR3 is also encoded by other DNA sequences in this sample. J is TRBJ1-1 and V is TRBV11-2; 9 bases are shared with TRBD1. The CDR3 covers 16 residues. V gave up 0 bases and J gave up 5 bases; unmatched junction bases: 7. Per germline, CDR1 SGHAT and CDR2 FQNNGV. The CDR3: CASSLEGGQGWTEAFF. The CDR3 nucleotides read TGTGCCAGCAGCTTAGAGGGGGGACAGGGTTGGACTGAAGCTTTCTTT.

In its sample, this clone was seen many times. The genes are TRBV7-6 and TRBJ2-1, with 11 bases that match TRBD1. The CDR3 is made up of 16 amino acids. The ends lost 1 base at V and 3 bases at J; junction bases unmatched: 2. In germline, CDR1 is SGHVS, CDR2 FNYEAQ. CDR3 in DNA: TGTGCCAGCAGCTTAGGGGACAGGGGGGGCTACAATGAGCAGTTCTTC. It is translated as CASSLGDRGGYNEQFF.

This clone was seen once. The chain recombines TRBV21-1 with TRBJ2-6; the DNA was not compared with TRBD1, the D call given in the table. TRBV21-1 is an annotated pseudogene. The CDR3 consists of 18 residues. The CDR3 loop is CASSRMGADNSGANVLTF. The CDR3, as DNA: TGTGCCAGCAGCAGAATGGGGGCGGACAACTCTGGGGCCAACGTCCTGACTTTC.

The chain carries TRBV2 and TRBJ1-2; TRBD1 aligns across 9 bases. V was clipped by 7 bases and J by 3 bases; unmatched bases: 3. The CDR3 runs to 13 residues. Germline assignment: CDR1 SNHLY and CDR2 FYNNEI. The chain's CDR3 is CASTGQGDYGYTF. The CDR3 nucleotides are TGTGCCAGCACGGGACAGGGCGACTATGGCTACACCTTC.

This chain joins TRBV9 and TRBJ2-1; 11 nucleotides line up with TRBD2. V lost 6 bases and J lost 4; bases outside the gene matches: 6. The CDR3 extends over 15 amino acids. Germline loops: CDR1 SGDLS, CDR2 YYNGEE. CDR3 sequence reads: CASTLGLAAYNEQFF. The CDR3 DNA follows: TGTGCCAGCACCTTGGGACTAGCGGCTTACAATGAGCAGTTCTTC.

DNA of the CDR3: TGTGCCAGCTCCGGCCTAGTTTACGATGAGCAGTTCTTC. Translation: CASSGLVYDEQFF. The chain employs TRBV2 and TRBJ2-1, with D unclear. V lost 8 bases and J lost 8, with 16 bases in between. The germline gives CDR1 SNHLY, CDR2 FYNNEI. The CDR3 loop spans 13 amino acids.